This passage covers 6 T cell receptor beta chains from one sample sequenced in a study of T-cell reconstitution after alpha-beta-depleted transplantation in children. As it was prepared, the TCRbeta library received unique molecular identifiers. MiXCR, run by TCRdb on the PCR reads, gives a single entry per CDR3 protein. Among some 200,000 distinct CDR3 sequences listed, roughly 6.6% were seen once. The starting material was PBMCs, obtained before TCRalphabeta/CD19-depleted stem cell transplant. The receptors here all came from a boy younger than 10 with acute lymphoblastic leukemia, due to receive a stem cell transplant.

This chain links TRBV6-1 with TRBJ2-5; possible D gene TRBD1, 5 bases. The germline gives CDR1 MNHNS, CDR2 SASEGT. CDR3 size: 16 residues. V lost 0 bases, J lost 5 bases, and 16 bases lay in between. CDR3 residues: CASSEAGLTVRETQYF. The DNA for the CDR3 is TGTGCCAGCAGTGAAGCCGGGCTGACAGTCAGGGAGACCCAGTACTTC.

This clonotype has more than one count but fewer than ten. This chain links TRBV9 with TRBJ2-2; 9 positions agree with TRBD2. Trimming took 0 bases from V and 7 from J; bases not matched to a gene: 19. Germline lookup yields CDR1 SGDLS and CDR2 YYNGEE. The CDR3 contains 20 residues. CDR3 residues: CASSVGPEPIAGEPRGELFF. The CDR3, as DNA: TGTGCCAGCAGCGTAGGTCCCGAACCGATAGCGGGGGAGCCACGCGGGGAGCTGTTTTTT.

As DNA, the CDR3 is TGTGCCAGCAGCCAACGGCAGATCTTAGATACGCAGTATTTT. This gives the protein CASSQRQILDTQYF. The chain employs TRBV14 and TRBJ2-3; no clear D gene. Germline loops: CDR1 SGHDN, CDR2 FVKESK. There are 14 residues in the CDR3. Trimming pared 2 bases from V and 5 bases from J, leaving 11 bases between.

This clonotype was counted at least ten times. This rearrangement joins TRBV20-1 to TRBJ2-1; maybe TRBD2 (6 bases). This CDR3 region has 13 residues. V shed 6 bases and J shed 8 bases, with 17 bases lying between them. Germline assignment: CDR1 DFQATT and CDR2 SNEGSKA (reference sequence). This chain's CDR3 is CSAPSGTPDEQFF. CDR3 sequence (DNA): TGCAGTGCCCCCTCGGGGACTCCCGATGAGCAGTTCTTC.

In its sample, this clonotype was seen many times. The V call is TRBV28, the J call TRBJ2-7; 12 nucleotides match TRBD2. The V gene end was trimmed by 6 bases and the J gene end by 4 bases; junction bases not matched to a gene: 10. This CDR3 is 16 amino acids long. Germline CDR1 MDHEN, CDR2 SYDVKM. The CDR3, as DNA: TGTGCCAGCAGCCCCCTCCCGACTAGCGGGAGATACGAGCAGTACTTC. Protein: CASSPLPTSGRYEQYF.

The CDR3 sequence: CASNSGLETQYF. The DNA for the CDR3 is TGTGCCAGCAATTCGGGGCTGGAGACCCAGTACTTC. The V call is TRBV11-3, the J call TRBJ2-5; the D call may be TRBD1 or TRBD2 (5 bases each). CDR1 is SGHNT and CDR2 is YENEEA in the germline V gene. The V and J ends lost 7 bases and 5 bases respectively, with 11 bases between them. The CDR3 sequence is 12 residues long.